The 21 T cell receptor beta chains presented below share a single source sample, sequenced in a study of blood T cell repertoires in COVID-19. Assay used: immunoSEQ multiplex PCR; TCRdb lists only in-frame clones, some missing. Here the sample spans some 350,000 clones, 87% being singletons. Sequencing input: PBMCs or T cells enriched from blood (not recorded which). The source of these receptors is a woman younger than 45 who had recovered from COVID-19.

This clone was recorded only once. The gene calls are TRBV28 and TRBJ1-5; 8 positions match TRBD1. This CDR3 region has 15 residues. Losses at the gene ends were 6 bases for V and 5 bases for J; bases not matched to a gene: 9. Germline V gene data show CDR1 as MDHEN and CDR2 as SYDVKM. The CDR3 loop is CASSPRTGSDQPQHF. The CDR3 coding sequence is TGTGCCAGCAGCCCTCGGACAGGGAGCGATCAGCCCCAGCATTTT.

The CDR3 protein is CASSPTGQGDYEQYF. The DNA for the CDR3 is TGTGCCAGCAGCCCAACGGGACAGGGGGACTACGAGCAGTACTTC. V gene TRBV3-1 (or the pseudogene TRBV3-2) combines with J gene TRBJ2-7; 11 bases fit TRBD1. The J segment lost 3 bases and the V segment lost 4 bases, leaving 5 bases of the junction unmatched. The V gene's germline CDR1 is LGHDT and CDR2 YNNKEL (reference sequence). The CDR3 totals 15 residues.

The chain links TRBV7-9 to TRBJ2-1; 9 bases agree with TRBD1. CDR3 size: 17 residues. The V and J ends lost 5 bases and 7 bases, in that order; junction bases with no gene match: 15. Per the germline V gene, CDR1 is SEHNR and CDR2 is FQNEAQ (reference sequence). DNA of the CDR3: TGTGCCAGCAGCGCACGGGCCGGGACAGGGTCTCAAAATGAGCAGTTCTTC. Translating gives CASSARAGTGSQNEQFF.

This rearrangement joins TRBV18 to TRBJ1-1; TRBD1 matches at 10 bases. V lost 8 bases to trimming and J lost 2 bases; unmatched junction nucleotides: 8. The CDR3 length is 15 residues. Germline CDR1 reads KGHSH; CDR2 reads LQKENI. The CDR3, as DNA: TGTGCCAGCGCCGTATCGACAGGGGGCAACACTGAAGCTTTCTTT. Its translation: CASAVSTGGNTEAFF.

V is TRBV10-3 and J is TRBJ1-1; D unclear. Trimming took off 2 bases at V and 2 bases at J, with 15 bases between the two ends. The V gene's germline CDR1 is ENHRY and CDR2 SYGVKD. The CDR3 loop spans 16 amino acids. The chain's CDR3 is CAISERKQTINTEAFF. The CDR3 DNA is TGTGCCATCAGTGAGAGAAAACAGACTATAAACACTGAAGCTTTCTTT.

J is TRBJ2-7 and V is TRBV11-3, with 7 bases fitting TRBD1. Per the germline V gene, CDR1 is SGHNT and CDR2 is YENEEA. The CDR3 contains 15 residues. The ends lost 1 base at V and 6 bases at J; junction bases unmatched: 9. Here the CDR3 reads CASSLGRQGMGEQYF. The CDR3 nucleotides read TGTGCCAGCAGCTTAGGGCGACAGGGTATGGGCGAGCAGTACTTC.

The J gene is TRBJ1-6, the V gene TRBV6-4; no reliable D call. The CDR3 totals 13 residues. Deletions cut 0 bases from V and 10 bases from J, with 7 bases between. Germline V CDR1 and CDR2: MRHNA, SNTAGT. The CDR3 DNA sequence: TGTGCCAGCAGTGACTCCAACAACTCACCCCTCCACTTT. Its protein is CASSDSNNSPLHF.

This sequence joins TRBV4-1 and TRBJ1-4, with D uncertain. This CDR3 contains 17 residues. With 5 bases removed from V and 0 bases from J, the gap between germline ends came to 16 bases. The germline V gene has CDR1 MGHRA and CDR2 YSYEKL. The CDR3 loop is CASSYNPRSATNEKLFF. The CDR3 coding sequence is TGCGCCAGCAGCTATAACCCCCGTTCGGCAACTAATGAAAAACTGTTTTTT.

The gene calls are TRBV13 and TRBJ2-1, with TRBD2 matching over 16 bases. This CDR3 spans 20 amino acids. V trimming: 5 bases; J trimming: 5 bases; junction bases outside the gene matches: 15. CDR1 and CDR2 from the germline V gene are PRHDT and FYEKMQ (reference sequence). CDR3 loop: CASSTAGTSGGVNLHNEQFF. The CDR3 DNA sequence: TGTGCCAGCAGCACAGCCGGGACTAGCGGGGGGGTCAACCTACACAATGAGCAGTTCTTC.

The V gene is TRBV19, the J gene TRBJ1-1; a weak D match, TRBD1 (6 bases). V lost 6 bases and J 3 bases, leaving 14 bases between the germline ends. The CDR3 is 14 residues long. Germline V gene data show CDR1 as LNHDA and CDR2 as SQIVND (reference sequence). The CDR3 loop reads CASSRGQHYTEAFF. In DNA form, the CDR3 reads TGTGCCAGTAGCCGGGGACAACACTACACTGAAGCTTTCTTT. The full variable domain, its missing parts supplied by reference TRBV19 and TRBJ1-1, is DGGITQSPKYLFRKEGQNVTLSCEQNLNHDAMYWYRQDPGQGLRLIYYSQIVNDFQKGDIAEGYSVSREKKESFPLTVTSAQKNPTAFYLCASSRGQHYTEAFFGQGTRLTVV.

V is TRBV19 and J is TRBJ1-3; the match to TRBD1 covers 7 bases. There are 15 residues in the CDR3. The V gene's germline CDR1 is LNHDA and CDR2 SQIVND (reference sequence). The V gene end was trimmed by 5 bases and the J gene end by 0 bases; junction bases not matched to a gene: 4. The CDR3 bases are TGTGCCAGTAGTTGGCAGGGGGGCTCTGGAAACACCATATATTTT. This sequence encodes CASSWQGGSGNTIYF.

This rearrangement joins TRBV3-1 (or the pseudogene TRBV3-2) to TRBJ1-2; the D gene is possibly TRBD1 (6 bases). This CDR3 comprises 13 residues. V lost 1 base and J 8 bases, leaving 11 bases between the germline ends. The germline gives CDR1 LGHDT, CDR2 YNNKEL (reference sequence). The CDR3: CASSQGTARGYTF. CDR3 nucleotide sequence: TGTGCCAGCAGCCAAGGGACAGCTCGCGGCTACACCTTC.

The chain carries TRBV7-9 and TRBJ2-5; the D is unclear. The CDR3 consists of 14 residues. Deletions cut 2 bases from V and 1 base from J, with 8 bases between. In germline, CDR1 is SEHNR, CDR2 FQNEAQ (reference sequence). The CDR3 is CASSLLGSQETQYF. CDR3 DNA: TGTGCCAGCAGCTTACTGGGCAGCCAAGAGACCCAGTACTTC.

The V and J genes are TRBV19 and TRBJ1-6, with a tentative D call TRBD1 (5 bases). CDR3 size: 15 residues. Germline V gives CDR1 LNHDA, CDR2 SQIVND (reference sequence). Trimming took off 6 bases at V and 12 bases at J, with 21 bases between the two ends. The DNA for the CDR3 is TGTGCCAGTAGCACCGGAGGGTCGGGGGTGAGACCCCTCCACTTT. Its protein product is CASSTGGSGVRPLHF.

J is TRBJ1-5 and V is TRBV4-2, with D uncertain. The CDR3 contains 16 residues. In germline, CDR1 is LGHNA, CDR2 YNFKEQ. V was pared by 0 bases and J by 6 bases, with 15 bases between. The CDR3 coding sequence is TGTGCCAGCAGCCAAGAAGAAAGGGAGGGTTTTCAGCCCCAGCATTTT. Translating it yields CASSQEEREGFQPQHF.

The rearrangement joins TRBV10-3 to TRBJ2-2; 7 nucleotides line up with TRBD1. CDR1 is ENHRY and CDR2 is SYGVKD in the germline V gene. J gave up 0 bases and V 10 bases, and 8 bases lay outside the gene matches. There are 15 residues in the CDR3. CDR3 sequence reads: CATQGQVANTGELFF. DNA of the CDR3: TGTGCCACCCAAGGACAGGTCGCGAACACCGGGGAGCTGTTTTTT.

The chain links TRBV5-4 to TRBJ1-1; TRBD1 might be the D (5 bases). This CDR3 has 14 amino acids. Trimming took 4 bases from V and 0 from J, leaving 10 bases between them. Germline V gene sequence: CDR1 SGHNT, CDR2 YYREEE (reference sequence). The CDR3 sequence is CASSPGLLNTEAFF. The DNA for the CDR3 is TGTGCCAGCAGCCCGGGACTCCTGAACACTGAAGCTTTCTTT.

This chain links TRBV28 with TRBJ2-5; TRBD2 matches 11 bases. This CDR3 region has 14 residues. CDR1 and CDR2 from the germline V gene are MDHEN and SYDVKM. Germline trimming cut 7 bases from V and 5 bases from J; bases unmatched to any gene: 6. The CDR3: CASIFSGRGETQYF. CDR3 coding DNA: TGTGCCAGCATTTTTAGCGGGAGGGGTGAGACCCAGTACTTC.

This sequence joins TRBV21-1 and TRBJ2-1; the DNA was not compared with TRBD2, the D call given in the table. TRBV21-1 is a listed pseudogene. The CDR3 contains 18 residues. CDR3 DNA: TGTGCCAGCAGCAAAGCGCCAGCCTCGGGAGGCCCACGGAATGAGCAGTTCTTC. Encoded protein: CASSKAPASGGPRNEQFF.

The chain employs TRBV27 and TRBJ2-1, with 10 bases lining up with TRBD1. The length of the CDR3 is 22 residues. Germline V lookup: CDR1 MNHEY, CDR2 SMNVEV (reference sequence). V lost 5 bases to trimming and J lost 1 base; unmatched junction nucleotides: 23. The DNA for the CDR3 is TGTGCCAGCAGTCCCCCCAGGCCCCCGGGACAGGGGAGTTCTAGATCCTACAATGAGCAGTTCTTC. It is translated as CASSPPRPPGQGSSRSYNEQFF.

This clone came up a few times. The V and J genes are TRBV3-1 (or the pseudogene TRBV3-2) and TRBJ2-1; 7 nucleotides line up with TRBD2. The germline CDR1 and CDR2 sequences are LGHDT and YNNKEL (reference sequence). The CDR3 is made up of 16 amino acids. V was clipped by 6 bases and J by 7 bases; unmatched bases: 15. The CDR3 DNA follows: TGTGCCAGCAGTCCCTCTGGGCGGGAGATTAGGAATGAGCAGTTCTTC. Its protein product is CASSPSGREIRNEQFF.